This T cell receptor beta chain appears in the sequencing data of a study of blood T cell repertoires in COVID-19. About the research overall: T cells, B-cell-depleted T cells, or PBMCs provided the cDNA or gDNA that served as material.

The germline V gene encodes CDR1 LGHNA and CDR2 YNFKEQ. With 2 bases clipped from V and 12 bases from J, the junction kept 4 bases outside the gene matches. The CDR3 consists of 12 residues. As handled by the study authors: The authors estimated nucleated cell counts from reference gene primer amplification. The assay was immunoSEQ multiplex PCR, and TCRdb's table has in-frame clones only and misses some. V, J and clone size were drawn from that table, and D and trimming were deduced from the DNA. The sample lists a few hundred thousand clones, 75% to 90% occurring once. The chain is built from TRBV4-2 and TRBJ1-1, with 9 bases identical to TRBD1. The source of this sequence is a woman between 40 and 50 years old who had recovered from COVID-19. Sequenced input: peripheral blood. The CDR3 sequence: CASSQPGTGSFF. CDR3 DNA sequence: TGTGCCAGCAGCCAACCCGGGACAGGGTCTTTCTTT.